These T cell receptor beta chains were read from a single sample in a study of cytomegalovirus exposure and HLA in healthy donors. TCRdb's table, derived via immunoSEQ multiplex PCR, lists solely in-frame clones and lacks some. This table holds some 150,000 clones, 81% found once. Sequenced input: PBMCs. These receptor sequences come from a woman aged 50 to 60 in good health and CMV-seronegative. Both conserved end residues are part of each CDR3. The D gene is left open where the match is weak.

j_call v_call d_call cdr3_aa
TRBJ1-1 TRBV9 NA CASSPEVANTEAFF
TRBJ2-7 TRBV5-6 NA CASSFGQPSLRQYF
TRBJ2-1 TRBV10-3 TRBD2 CAISVGRGVDNEQFF
TRBJ1-1 TRBV18 TRBD1 CASSLRLPGQSNRGTEAFF
TRBJ2-7 TRBV7-9 NA CSSSLEGGEQYF
TRBJ2-2 TRBV7-9 NA CASTLSRELFF
TRBJ2-6 TRBV5-6 NA CASSSGPSGANVLTF
TRBJ2-1 TRBV11-2 TRBD2 CASSFLGLAGNYNEQFF
TRBJ2-7 TRBV7-9 NA CASSWGMGGGGEQYF
TRBJ1-5 TRBV6-1 NA CASSDAQNQPQHF
TRBJ1-3 TRBV6-5 NA CASSCVQDPSGNTIYF
TRBJ1-2 TRBV4-3 TRBD1 CASRQGPGQAYGYTF
TRBJ1-1 TRBV4-2 NA CASSQDLGNTEAFF
TRBJ2-1 TRBV7-2 TRBD1 CASSKRQGADEQFF
TRBJ2-1 TRBV7-8 TRBD2 CASSLAGLGFGNEQFF
TRBJ1-2 TRBV4-3 NA CASSQEAGLGYTF
TRBJ2-7 TRBV28 TRBD1 CASTSSGQGLGEQYF
TRBJ1-5 TRBV2 NA CASLHSDTSNQPQHF
TRBJ1-2 TRBV25-1 NA CASRDSGAGMVYGYTF
TRBJ2-1 TRBV7-3 NA CASSLRGTGYNEQFF
TRBJ1-2 TRBV10-3 NA CAISDTLDSTNYGYTF
TRBJ1-1 TRBV27 NA CASGPGTEAFF
TRBJ2-7 TRBV5-1 NA CASSLAGSYEQYF
TRBJ2-3 TRBV9 TRBD2 CASSVGSGSATDTQYF
NA TRBV28 TRBD1 CASSRLSGQGGEQYF
TRBJ1-1 TRBV27 NA CASSLLAERNTEAFF
TRBJ2-2 TRBV4-1 NA CASSQDPGGTGELFF
TRBJ2-1 TRBV27 NA CASSSGGLGEQFF
TRBJ2-1 TRBV5-1 TRBD2 CASSSGTSGNHEQFF
TRBJ2-1 TRBV27 TRBD2 CASLSSGRPLSKFF
TRBJ2-6 TRBV14 NA CASSSFPRNSGANVLTF
TRBJ1-6 TRBV6-5 NA CASKRGSSYNSPLHF
TRBJ2-5 TRBV28 TRBD1 CASSPSGQRIQETQYF
TRBJ1-1 TRBV9 NA CASSAEGRQNTEAFF
TRBJ2-2 TRBV2 TRBD2 CASTGTSPNTGELFF
TRBJ1-5 TRBV5-6 NA CASSMGAQPQHF
TRBJ1-1 TRBV4-2 NA CASSQEGLLNTEAFF
TRBJ1-4 TRBV12-1 NA CASRNLPGQHFSATNEKLFF